This TCR beta chain was identified in a study of blood T cell repertoires in COVID-19. Looking at the study overall: Collection of acute and convalescent COVID-19 samples took place in the United States, Italy and Spain.

Using immunoSEQ multiplex PCR, the repertoire was profiled, and TCRdb retains in-frame clones only, with some absent. In the table there are under 400,000 clones, about 90% of which are singletons. The participants were between about 18 and 90 years old and came from 20 to 30 US areas. Trimming left V 5 bases short and J 2 bases short, with 14 bases between. The CDR3 loop spans 14 amino acids. Per germline, CDR1 SGDLS and CDR2 YYNGEE. The genes are TRBV9 and TRBJ2-7; maybe TRBD2 (5 bases). The specimen was PBMCs or T cells enriched from blood (not recorded which). This receptor was obtained from a woman aged 25 to 39 who had been exposed to COVID-19. Here the CDR3 DNA reads TGTGCCAGCAGTCGGCTAGCTGAGACCTACGAGCAGTACTTC. This encodes CASSRLAETYEQYF.